This T cell receptor (beta chain) is drawn from a study of T cell responses to AZD1222 COVID-19 vaccine. Regarding this clone: Its antigen is still unknown.

General study findings and limits: Nearly half of the spike-specific TCRs reportedly recognize variant regions that carry no mutations. With two AZD1222 doses given, Spike-specific TCR breadth and depth both rose.

Sequenced by immunoSEQ multiplex PCR; TCRdb stores in-frame clones only, minus some. The sample records 100,000 to 150,000 clones, around 90% being singletons. Sequenced here: peripheral blood, sampled on day 0 of AZD1222 vaccination. This TCR came from an adult in good health.

CDR3 residues: CASSEGVNTEAFF. As DNA, the CDR3 is TGTGCCAGCAGTGAAGGGGTGAACACTGAAGCTTTCTTT. The V and J genes are TRBV2 and TRBJ1-1; D not certain. Per germline, CDR1 SNHLY and CDR2 FYNNEI. This CDR3 contains 13 residues. V lost 1 base and J lost 0, with 3 bases in between.